Following are 18 T cell receptor beta chains from one sample sequenced in a study of blood T cell repertoires in COVID-19. Method: immunoSEQ multiplex PCR; TCRdb's copy keeps in-frame clones and lacks some. The data contain about 290,000 clones, about nine tenths of them singletons. The sample was PBMCs or T cells enriched from blood (not recorded which). Receptor source: a middle-aged woman who had recovered from COVID-19.

This clone was counted once. V usage is TRBV19 and J usage is TRBJ1-2; 12 bases agree with TRBD1. Per the germline V gene, CDR1 is LNHDA and CDR2 is SQIVND (reference sequence). The CDR3 covers 15 residues. Germline trimming cut 7 bases from V and 2 bases from J; bases unmatched to any gene: 5. CDR3 nucleotides: TGTGCCAGTACCTCCGGGACAGGGGGCAACTATGGCTACACCTTC. Its translation is CASTSGTGGNYGYTF.

This sequence joins TRBV2 and TRBJ2-3; D uncertain. Germline CDR1 reads SNHLY; CDR2 reads FYNNEI. The CDR3 spans 16 residues. Trimming removed 6 bases at V and 6 bases at J, with 22 bases between. CDR3 bases: TGTGCCAGCAGCCCCCTGGGCTCCCCACTCGAGGATACGCAGTATTTT. Its protein product is CASSPLGSPLEDTQYF.

The V gene is TRBV18, the J gene TRBJ1-1, with TRBD1 matching 7 bases. CDR1 and CDR2 from the germline V gene are KGHSH and LQKENI. With V trimmed by 4 bases and J by 1 base, 6 bases remained unmatched. This CDR3 region has 15 residues. The CDR3 region is CASSLDRVGNTEAFF. CDR3 DNA sequence: TGTGCCAGCTCACTTGACAGGGTGGGGAACACTGAAGCTTTCTTT.

A single count supports this clone. The genes are TRBV3-1 (or the pseudogene TRBV3-2) and TRBJ2-7; TRBD2 agrees at 9 bases. The CDR3 covers 18 residues. V trimming: 1 base; J trimming: 3 bases; junction bases outside the gene matches: 13. The germline V gene has CDR1 LGHDT and CDR2 YNNKEL (reference sequence). CDR3 amino acids: CASSQGGGGLAGNYEQYF. The CDR3 region has the DNA TGTGCCAGCAGCCAAGGAGGGGGAGGGCTAGCGGGGAACTACGAGCAGTACTTC.

This clone was recorded only once. The chain recombines TRBV20-1 with TRBJ1-2; D call uncertain. CDR3 length equals 13 residues. Germline V gene sequence: CDR1 DFQATT, CDR2 SNEGSKA (reference sequence). V lost 3 bases and J lost 0, with 8 bases in between. The CDR3 region has the DNA TGCAGTGCTAGTGAGAGAGCTAACTATGGCTACACCTTC. Encoded protein: CSASERANYGYTF.

The J gene is TRBJ2-7, the V gene TRBV27; D may be TRBD1 (5 bases). Germline V lookup: CDR1 MNHEY, CDR2 SMNVEV (reference sequence). V was pared by 6 bases and J by 0 bases, with 18 bases between. The CDR3 runs 16 residues. The CDR3 loop is CASSMGRRTSSYEQYF. The CDR3 DNA reads TGTGCCAGCAGCATGGGGCGTCGAACGAGCTCCTACGAGCAGTACTTC.

The rearrangement uses TRBV29-1 and TRBJ2-6; no clear D gene. The CDR3 runs 14 residues. V lost 7 bases to trimming and J lost 3 bases, with 13 bases between them. The germline V gene has CDR1 SQVTM and CDR2 ANQGSEA. CDR3 DNA: TGCAGCGCCCTAGTATCGCGTGGGGCCAACGTCCTGACTTTC. Protein: CSALVSRGANVLTF.

The J gene is TRBJ1-6, the V gene TRBV10-3; perhaps TRBD1 as D (6 bases). This CDR3 is 16 amino acids long. V lost 0 bases and J 6 bases, leaving 12 bases between the germline ends. In germline, CDR1 is ENHRY, CDR2 SYGVKD. The CDR3 coding sequence is TGTGCCATCAGTGAGTCGACGGGGGGGCCTAATTCACCCCTCCACTTT. Its translation: CAISESTGGPNSPLHF.

The chain has TRBV25-1 and TRBJ1-2; D not certain. V lost 3 bases and J 2 bases, leaving 7 bases between the germline ends. This CDR3 region has 13 residues. Germline V gives CDR1 MGHDK, CDR2 SYGVNS. CDR3 region: CASSEAANYGYTF. CDR3 bases: TGTGCCAGCAGTGAGGCTGCAAACTATGGCTACACCTTC.

This chain joins TRBV2 and TRBJ1-1, with D unresolved. CDR1 and CDR2 from the germline V gene are SNHLY and FYNNEI. This CDR3 has 12 residues. The V end lost 6 bases, the J end lost 8 bases, and 13 bases lay between the germline ends. CDR3 in DNA: TGTGCCAGCAGGCAGGTAGTATTAGAAGCTTTCTTT. The encoded protein is CASRQVVLEAFF.

V is TRBV7-9 and J is TRBJ1-5; 8 bases fit TRBD1. Germline V CDR1 and CDR2: SEHNR, FQNEAQ (reference sequence). V was clipped by 1 base and J by 6 bases; unmatched bases: 8. The CDR3 runs to 16 residues. The CDR3 here is CASSLGAGGFSQPQHF. The CDR3 DNA reads TGTGCCAGCAGCTTAGGGGCAGGGGGCTTTAGTCAGCCCCAGCATTTT. Full variable domain (missing parts from reference TRBV7-9 and TRBJ1-5): DTGVSQNPRHKITKRGQNVTFRCDPISEHNRLYWYRQTLGQGPEFLTYFQNEAQLEKSRLLSDRFSAERPKGSFSTLEIQRTEQGDSAMYLCASSLGAGGFSQPQHFGDGTRLSIL.

The rearrangement links TRBV4-1 to TRBJ2-3; D is unclear. V lost 3 bases and J lost 0, with 22 bases in between. Germline CDR1 is MGHRA and CDR2 is YSYEKL. The CDR3 sequence is 19 residues long. The CDR3 loop is CASSHRTRMRQLSTDTQYF. CDR3 coding DNA: TGCGCCAGCAGCCACCGAACCCGAATGCGGCAACTTAGCACAGATACGCAGTATTTT.

V usage is TRBV18 and J usage is TRBJ2-2, with 10 bases matching TRBD2. Trimming removed 8 bases from V and 5 bases from J; junction bases left unmatched: 8. Germline V gene sequence: CDR1 KGHSH, CDR2 LQKENI. The CDR3 consists of 15 residues. The CDR3 nucleotides are TGTGCCAGCACCCCGGGACTAGCGTTGACCGGGGAGCTGTTTTTT. Its translation is CASTPGLALTGELFF.

The chain employs TRBV14 and TRBJ1-6, with a weak D call TRBD1 (6 bases). The CDR3 is 13 residues long. CDR1 is SGHDN and CDR2 is FVKESK in the germline V gene. The V end was cut by 3 bases, the J end by 8 bases, with 8 bases between. The CDR3 sequence: CASSHSGDSPLHF. In nucleotides, the CDR3 is TGTGCCAGCAGCCATTCAGGGGATTCACCCCTCCACTTT.

The chain links TRBV6-5 to TRBJ1-1; D possibly corresponds to TRBD1 (6 bases). Germline-derived CDR1 and CDR2 are MNHEY and SVGAGI. The CDR3 runs to 13 residues. V lost 6 bases and J lost 4, with 12 bases in between. The CDR3 loop reads CASRTLGGTEAFF. Here the CDR3 DNA reads TGTGCCAGCAGAACATTAGGGGGCACTGAAGCTTTCTTT.

This clone appeared a single time. The rearrangement joins TRBV19 to TRBJ2-1; 10 positions agree with TRBD2. This CDR3 has 17 amino acids. V gave up 6 bases and J gave up 2 bases; unmatched junction bases: 10. Looked up from germline, CDR1 is LNHDA and CDR2 is SQIVND (reference sequence). The CDR3 DNA follows: TGTGCCAGTAGACCAGATAGCGGGAGGCCCCCCTACAATGAGCAGTTCTTC. It translates to CASRPDSGRPPYNEQFF.

The chain links TRBV30 to TRBJ1-1; 7 bases fit TRBD1. The CDR3 sequence is 13 residues long. CDR1 and CDR2 from the germline V gene are GTSNPN and SVGIG (reference sequence). With 3 bases clipped from V and 0 bases from J, the junction kept 1 base outside the gene matches. The CDR3 sequence is CAWRDRLNTEAFF. CDR3 bases: TGTGCCTGGAGGGACAGGCTGAACACTGAAGCTTTCTTT.

The rearrangement links TRBV9 to TRBJ1-2; D may be TRBD1 (6 bases). Germline V gives CDR1 SGDLS, CDR2 YYNGEE. V lost 2 bases and J 5 bases, leaving 7 bases between the germline ends. The CDR3 sequence is 12 residues long. The CDR3 spells CASSVRGYGYTF. DNA for the CDR3: TGTGCCAGCAGCGTCAGGGGATATGGCTACACCTTC.